This passage covers 14 T cell receptor beta chains from one sample sequenced in a study of T cell responses to AZD1222 COVID-19 vaccine. Produced via immunoSEQ multiplex PCR; TCRdb's table is partial and in-frame only. This sample has 90,000 to 130,000 clones, with under 95% found just once. The material sequenced was peripheral blood, taken on day 0 of AZD1222 vaccination. Receptor source: an adult in good health.

V is TRBV30 and J is TRBJ1-1; perhaps TRBD1 as D (5 bases). V was trimmed by 4 bases and J by 5 bases, leaving 14 bases between them. The germline CDR1 and CDR2 sequences are GTSNPN and SVGIG (reference sequence). The CDR3 sequence is 13 residues long. The CDR3, as DNA: TGTGCCTGGAATCGGGGGTCGGGGACTGAAGCTTTCTTT. Protein: CAWNRGSGTEAFF.

The V call is TRBV27, the J call TRBJ1-1; D not certain. With 3 bases removed from V and 0 bases from J, the gap between germline ends came to 14 bases. The CDR3 extends over 16 amino acids. Per the germline V gene, CDR1 is MNHEY and CDR2 is SMNVEV (reference sequence). CDR3 nucleotide sequence: TGTGCCAGCAGTTTCGGACGGCACTCCATGAACACTGAAGCTTTCTTT. Amino acids: CASSFGRHSMNTEAFF.

Notes on this clone: The sample has other DNA sequences that encode this CDR3 too. The rearrangement joins TRBV4-1 to TRBJ2-5, with D unclear. CDR1 and CDR2 from the germline V gene are MGHRA and YSYEKL. V lost 3 bases and J lost 5, with 10 bases in between. The CDR3 runs to 13 residues. CDR3 in DNA: TGCGCCAGCAGCCAGGACCCGGGCGAGACCCAGTACTTC. Amino acids: CASSQDPGETQYF.

This rearrangement joins TRBV10-2 to TRBJ2-7; no firm D call. V was trimmed by 0 bases and J by 2 bases, leaving 8 bases between them. Per the germline V gene, CDR1 is WSHSY and CDR2 is SAAADI. There are 14 residues in the CDR3. CDR3 nucleotide sequence: TGCGCCAGCAGTGAGTCGGCAGGAGCCTACGAGCAGTACTTC. Its translation: CASSESAGAYEQYF.

The chain links TRBV19 to TRBJ1-1; D is unresolved. Deletions cut 6 bases from V and 2 bases from J, with 4 bases between. Germline loops: CDR1 LNHDA, CDR2 SQIVND (reference sequence). The CDR3 consists of 11 residues. CDR3 DNA sequence: TGTGCCAGTAGCGCTAACACTGAAGCTTTCTTT. Protein: CASSANTEAFF.

This clone was observed a single time. The gene calls are TRBV9 and TRBJ2-2; the D gene is possibly TRBD1 (6 bases). V shed 6 bases and J shed 0 bases, with 15 bases lying between them. Germline V gives CDR1 SGDLS, CDR2 YYNGEE. The CDR3 is 16 residues long. The CDR3 DNA reads TGTGCCAGCACCCGAAAGGGACAACCGAACACCGGGGAGCTGTTTTTT. This gives the protein CASTRKGQPNTGELFF.

Only a few counts were recorded for this clone. The chain uses TRBV6-5 and TRBJ1-5, with D hard to call. This CDR3 is 12 amino acids long. Trimming shortened V by 5 bases and J by 2 bases, and 4 bases separated the two germline ends. The germline gives CDR1 MNHEY, CDR2 SVGAGI. DNA of the CDR3: TGTGCCAGCAGTACCGGCAATCAGCCCCAGCATTTT. This gives the protein CASSTGNQPQHF.

V gene TRBV27 combines with J gene TRBJ2-1; D remains unclear. Germline values: CDR1 MNHEY, CDR2 SMNVEV (reference sequence). The CDR3 runs 13 residues. The V gene lost 5 bases and the J gene lost 15 bases, with 20 bases spanning the gap. This chain's CDR3 is CASSPTLASSRFF. The CDR3 bases are TGTGCCAGCAGTCCCACCCTGGCTAGTTCTCGGTTCTTC.

V usage is TRBV6-5 and J usage is TRBJ2-4, with 8 bases lining up with TRBD2. CDR3 size: 16 residues. Losses at the gene ends were 0 bases for V and 2 bases for J; bases not matched to a gene: 3. CDR1 is MNHEY and CDR2 is SVGAGI in the germline V gene. The CDR3 DNA is TGTGCCAGCAGTTACTCGAGCGGGGGTACCAAAAACATTCAGTACTTC. Translated: CASSYSSGGTKNIQYF.

The chain combines TRBV24-1 with TRBJ2-2; D gene ambiguous. Per the germline V gene, CDR1 is KGHDR and CDR2 is SFDVKD. Between the trimmed V and J ends, which lost 0 bases and 1 base, there was a span of 8 bases. CDR3 length: 16 amino acids. CDR3 residues: CATSDLQGRNTGELFF. For the CDR3, the DNA is TGTGCCACCAGTGATTTGCAAGGACGGAACACCGGGGAGCTGTTTTTT.

The chain links TRBV3-1 (or the pseudogene TRBV3-2) to TRBJ1-2, with 8 bases identical to TRBD1. The V and J ends lost 5 bases and 5 bases, in that order; junction bases with no gene match: 16. CDR3 length equals 17 residues. The V gene's germline CDR1 is LGHDT and CDR2 YNNKEL (reference sequence). The CDR3 sequence: CASSARTGSGLVYGYTF. Here the CDR3 DNA reads TGTGCCAGCAGCGCCCGGACAGGGTCCGGACTAGTATATGGCTACACCTTC.

J is TRBJ1-3 and V is TRBV28; D unresolved. Germline values: CDR1 MDHEN, CDR2 SYDVKM. This CDR3 has 11 residues. V lost 9 bases and J lost 8, with 11 bases in between. The CDR3 DNA follows: TGTGCCAGTAGCCAAGAGGACACCATATATTTT. Protein: CASSQEDTIYF.

The chain couples TRBV6-5 to TRBJ1-5, with D maybe TRBD1 (6 bases). Deletions cut 7 bases from V and 2 bases from J, with 15 bases between. The germline gives CDR1 MNHEY, CDR2 SVGAGI. This CDR3 comprises 15 residues. The CDR3 here is CASTEQGLGNQPQHF. The CDR3 DNA follows: TGTGCCAGCACGGAACAGGGCCTTGGCAATCAGCCCCAGCATTTT.

This clone was counted a few times. This chain links TRBV30 with TRBJ1-1, with 10 bases fitting TRBD1. This CDR3 has 13 residues. CDR1 and CDR2 from the germline V gene are GTSNPN and SVGIG (reference sequence). Losses at the gene ends were 2 bases for V and 8 bases for J; bases not matched to a gene: 5. The DNA for the CDR3 is TGTGCCTGGAGTACCGACAGGGGGCAAGAAGCTTTCTTT. Encoded protein: CAWSTDRGQEAFF. Full variable domain (missing parts from reference TRBV30 and TRBJ1-1): SQTIHQWPATLVQPVGSPLSLECTVEGTSNPNLYWYRQAAGRGLQLLFYSVGIGQISSEVPQNLSASRPQDRQFILSSKKLLLSDSGFYLCAWSTDRGQEAFFGQGTRLTVV.